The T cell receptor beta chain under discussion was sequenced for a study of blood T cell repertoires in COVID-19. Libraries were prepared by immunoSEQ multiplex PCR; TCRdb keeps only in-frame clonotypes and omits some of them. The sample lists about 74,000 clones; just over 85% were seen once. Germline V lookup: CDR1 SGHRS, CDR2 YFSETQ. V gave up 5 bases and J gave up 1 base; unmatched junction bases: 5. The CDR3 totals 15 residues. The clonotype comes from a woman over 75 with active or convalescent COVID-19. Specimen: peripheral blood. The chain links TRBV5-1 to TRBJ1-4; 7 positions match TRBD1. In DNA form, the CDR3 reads TGCGCCAGCAGGCTTCAGGGGGAAACTAATGAAAAACTGTTTTTT. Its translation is CASRLQGETNEKLFF.